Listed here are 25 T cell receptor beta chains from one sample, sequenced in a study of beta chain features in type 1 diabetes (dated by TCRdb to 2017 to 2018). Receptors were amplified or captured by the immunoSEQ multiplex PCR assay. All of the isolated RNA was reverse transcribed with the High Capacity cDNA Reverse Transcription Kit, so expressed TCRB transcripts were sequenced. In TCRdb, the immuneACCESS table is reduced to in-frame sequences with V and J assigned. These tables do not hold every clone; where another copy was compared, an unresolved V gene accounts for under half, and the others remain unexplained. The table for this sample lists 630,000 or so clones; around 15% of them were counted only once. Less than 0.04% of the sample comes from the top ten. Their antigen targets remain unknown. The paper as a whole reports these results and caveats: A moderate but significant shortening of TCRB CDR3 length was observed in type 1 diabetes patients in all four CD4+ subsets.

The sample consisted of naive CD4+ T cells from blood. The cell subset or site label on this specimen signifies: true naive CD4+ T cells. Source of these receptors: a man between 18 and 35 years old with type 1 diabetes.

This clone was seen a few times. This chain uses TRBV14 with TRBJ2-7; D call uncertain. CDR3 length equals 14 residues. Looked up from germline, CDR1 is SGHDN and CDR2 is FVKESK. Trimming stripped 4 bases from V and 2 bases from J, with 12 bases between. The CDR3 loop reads CASSPRTGTYEQYF. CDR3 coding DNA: TGTGCCAGCAGCCCCCGGACGGGTACCTACGAGCAGTACTTC.

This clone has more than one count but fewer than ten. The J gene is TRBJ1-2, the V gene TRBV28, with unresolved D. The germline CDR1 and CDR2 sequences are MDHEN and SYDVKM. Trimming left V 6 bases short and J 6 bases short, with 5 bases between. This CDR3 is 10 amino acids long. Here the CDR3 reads CASRADGYTF. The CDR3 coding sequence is TGTGCCAGCAGGGCGGATGGCTACACCTTC.

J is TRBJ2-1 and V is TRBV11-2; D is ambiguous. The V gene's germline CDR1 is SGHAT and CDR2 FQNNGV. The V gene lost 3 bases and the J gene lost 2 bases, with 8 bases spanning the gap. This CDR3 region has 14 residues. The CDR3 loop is CASSFESTYNEQFF. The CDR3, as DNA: TGTGCCAGCAGCTTTGAGTCTACCTACAATGAGCAGTTCTTC.

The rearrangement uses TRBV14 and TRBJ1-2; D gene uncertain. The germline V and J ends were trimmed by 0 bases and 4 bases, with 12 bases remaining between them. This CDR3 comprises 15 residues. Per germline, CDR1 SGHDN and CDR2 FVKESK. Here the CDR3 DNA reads TGTGCCAGCAGCCAAGATCGGGGAGTTATCTATGGCTACACCTTC. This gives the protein CASSQDRGVIYGYTF.

CDR3 nucleotide sequence: TGCGCCAGCAGCCAAGAAGGGACGGTGGAAGGGGATGAGCAGTTCTTC. Translation: CASSQEGTVEGDEQFF. The chain links TRBV4-1 to TRBJ2-1; D tentatively fits TRBD1 or TRBD2 (5 bases each). The length of the CDR3 is 16 residues. CDR1 MGHRA and CDR2 YSYEKL come from the germline V gene. Trimming cost V 0 bases and J 8 bases, with 17 bases left between them.

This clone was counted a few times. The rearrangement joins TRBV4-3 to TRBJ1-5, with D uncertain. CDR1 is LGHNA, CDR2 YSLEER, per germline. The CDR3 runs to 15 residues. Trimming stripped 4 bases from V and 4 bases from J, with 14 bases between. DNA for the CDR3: TGCGCCAGCAGCCCGACAAGAACGGTAAATCAGCCCCAGCATTTT. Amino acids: CASSPTRTVNQPQHF.

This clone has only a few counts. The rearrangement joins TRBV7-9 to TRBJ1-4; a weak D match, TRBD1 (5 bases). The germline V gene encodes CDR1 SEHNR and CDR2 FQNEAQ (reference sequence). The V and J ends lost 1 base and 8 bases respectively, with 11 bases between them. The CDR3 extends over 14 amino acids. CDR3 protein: CASSLDQGPEKLFF. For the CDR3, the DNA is TGTGCCAGCAGCTTAGACCAGGGCCCCGAAAAACTGTTTTTT.

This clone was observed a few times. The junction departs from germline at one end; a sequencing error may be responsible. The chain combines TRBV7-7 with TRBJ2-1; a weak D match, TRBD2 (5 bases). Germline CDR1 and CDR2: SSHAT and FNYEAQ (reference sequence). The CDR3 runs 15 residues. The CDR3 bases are TGTGCTAGCAGCTTAACCGCCCGGGATTACAATGAGCAGTTCTTC. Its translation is CASSLTARDYNEQFF.

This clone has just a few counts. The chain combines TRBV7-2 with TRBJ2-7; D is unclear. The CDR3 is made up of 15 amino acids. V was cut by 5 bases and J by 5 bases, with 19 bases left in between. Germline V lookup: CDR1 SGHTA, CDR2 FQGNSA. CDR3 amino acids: CASSPEVSRRHEQYF. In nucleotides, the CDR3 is TGTGCCAGCAGCCCCGAAGTGTCCCGTAGGCACGAGCAGTACTTC.

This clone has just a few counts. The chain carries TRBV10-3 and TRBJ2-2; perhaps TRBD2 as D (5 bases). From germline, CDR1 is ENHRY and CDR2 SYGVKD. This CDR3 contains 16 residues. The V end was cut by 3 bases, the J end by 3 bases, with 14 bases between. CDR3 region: CAISDPDYKDTGELFF. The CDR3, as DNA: TGTGCCATCAGTGACCCCGACTATAAGGACACCGGGGAGCTGTTTTTT.

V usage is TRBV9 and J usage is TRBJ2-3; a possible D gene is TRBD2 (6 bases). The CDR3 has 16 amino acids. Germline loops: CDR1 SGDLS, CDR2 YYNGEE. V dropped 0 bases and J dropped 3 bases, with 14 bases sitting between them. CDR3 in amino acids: CASSVAWDSGTDTQYF. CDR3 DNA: TGTGCCAGCAGCGTAGCCTGGGACTCAGGAACAGATACGCAGTATTTT.

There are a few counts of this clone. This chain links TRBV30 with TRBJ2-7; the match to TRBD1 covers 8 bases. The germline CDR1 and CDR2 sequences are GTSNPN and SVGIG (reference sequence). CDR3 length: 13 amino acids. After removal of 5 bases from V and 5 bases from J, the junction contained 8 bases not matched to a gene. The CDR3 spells CAWSEGQVNEQYF. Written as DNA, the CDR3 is TGTGCCTGGTCGGAGGGACAGGTCAACGAGCAGTACTTC. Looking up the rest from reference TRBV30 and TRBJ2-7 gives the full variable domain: SQTIHQWPATLVQPVGSPLSLECTVEGTSNPNLYWYRQAAGRGLQLLFYSVGIGQISSEVPQNLSASRPQDRQFILSSKKLLLSDSGFYLCAWSEGQVNEQYFGPGTRLTVT.

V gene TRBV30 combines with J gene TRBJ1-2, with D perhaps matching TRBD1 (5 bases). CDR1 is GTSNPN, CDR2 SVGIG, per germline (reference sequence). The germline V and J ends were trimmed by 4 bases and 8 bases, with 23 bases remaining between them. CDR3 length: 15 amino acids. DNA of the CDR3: TGTGCCTGGAACTCGCCGGGACGCATCCTGGGCGGCTACACCTTC. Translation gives CAWNSPGRILGGYTF. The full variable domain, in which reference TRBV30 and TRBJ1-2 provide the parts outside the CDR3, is SQTIHQWPATLVQPVGSPLSLECTVEGTSNPNLYWYRQAAGRGLQLLFYSVGIGQISSEVPQNLSASRPQDRQFILSSKKLLLSDSGFYLCAWNSPGRILGGYTFGSGTRLTVV.

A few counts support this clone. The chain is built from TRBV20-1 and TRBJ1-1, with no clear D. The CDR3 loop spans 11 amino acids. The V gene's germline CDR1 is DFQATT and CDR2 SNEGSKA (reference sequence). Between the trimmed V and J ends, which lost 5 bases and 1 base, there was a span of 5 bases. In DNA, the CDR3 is TGCAGTGCTCAGGAGAACACTGAAGCTTTCTTT. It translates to CSAQENTEAFF.

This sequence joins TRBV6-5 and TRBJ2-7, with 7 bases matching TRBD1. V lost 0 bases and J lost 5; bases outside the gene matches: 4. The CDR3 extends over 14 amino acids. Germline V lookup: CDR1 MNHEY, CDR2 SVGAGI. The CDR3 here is CASSYSDRAHEQYF. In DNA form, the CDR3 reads TGTGCCAGCAGTTACTCCGACAGGGCCCACGAGCAGTACTTC.

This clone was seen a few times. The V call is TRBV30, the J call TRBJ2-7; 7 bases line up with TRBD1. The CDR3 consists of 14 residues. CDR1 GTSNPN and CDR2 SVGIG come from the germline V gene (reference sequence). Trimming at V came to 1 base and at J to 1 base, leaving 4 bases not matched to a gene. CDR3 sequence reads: CAWSGTGRSYEQYF. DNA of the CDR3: TGTGCCTGGAGTGGGACAGGTCGATCCTACGAGCAGTACTTC.

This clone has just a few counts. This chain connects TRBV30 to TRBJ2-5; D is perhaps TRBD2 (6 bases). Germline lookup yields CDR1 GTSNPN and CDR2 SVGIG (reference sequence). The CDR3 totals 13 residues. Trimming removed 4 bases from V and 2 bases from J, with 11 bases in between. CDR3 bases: TGTGCCTGGACACCGGGGGTGCAAGAGACCCAGTACTTC. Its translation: CAWTPGVQETQYF.

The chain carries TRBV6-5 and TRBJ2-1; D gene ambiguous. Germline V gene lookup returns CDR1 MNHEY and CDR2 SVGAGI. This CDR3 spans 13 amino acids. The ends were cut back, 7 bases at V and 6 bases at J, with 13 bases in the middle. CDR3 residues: CASMGQPGNEQFF. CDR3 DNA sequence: TGTGCCAGCATGGGTCAACCGGGCAATGAGCAGTTCTTC.

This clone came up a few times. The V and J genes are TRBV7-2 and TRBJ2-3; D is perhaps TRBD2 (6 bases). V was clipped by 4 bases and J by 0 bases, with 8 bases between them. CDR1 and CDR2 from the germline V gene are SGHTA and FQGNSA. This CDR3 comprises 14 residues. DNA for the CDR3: TGTGCCAGCAGCTCCGGGACTAGCACAGATACGCAGTATTTT. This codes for CASSSGTSTDTQYF.

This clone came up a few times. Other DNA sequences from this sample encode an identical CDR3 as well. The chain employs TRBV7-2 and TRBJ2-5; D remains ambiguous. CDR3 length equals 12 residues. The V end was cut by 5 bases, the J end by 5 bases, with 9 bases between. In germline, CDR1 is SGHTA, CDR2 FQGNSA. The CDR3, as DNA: TGTGCCAGCAGCCTCTCCCGGGAGACCCAGTACTTC. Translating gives CASSLSRETQYF.

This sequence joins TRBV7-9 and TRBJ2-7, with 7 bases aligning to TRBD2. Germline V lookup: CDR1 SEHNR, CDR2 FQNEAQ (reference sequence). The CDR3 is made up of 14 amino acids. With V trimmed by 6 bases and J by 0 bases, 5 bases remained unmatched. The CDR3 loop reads CASSAAGASYEQYF. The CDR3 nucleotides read TGTGCCAGCAGTGCTGCGGGAGCCTCCTACGAGCAGTACTTC.

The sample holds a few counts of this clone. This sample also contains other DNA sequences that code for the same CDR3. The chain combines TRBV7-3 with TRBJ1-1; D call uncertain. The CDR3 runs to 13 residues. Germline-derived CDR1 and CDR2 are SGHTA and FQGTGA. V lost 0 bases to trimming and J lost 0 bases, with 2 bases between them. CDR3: CASSLTLNTEAFF. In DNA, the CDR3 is TGTGCCAGCAGCTTAACGTTGAACACTGAAGCTTTCTTT.

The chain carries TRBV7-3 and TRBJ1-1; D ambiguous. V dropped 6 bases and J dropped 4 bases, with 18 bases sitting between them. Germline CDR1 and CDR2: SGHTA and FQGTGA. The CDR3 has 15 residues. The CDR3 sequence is CASRSPLRGSTEAFF. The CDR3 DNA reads TGTGCCAGCAGGTCCCCATTGCGGGGATCCACTGAAGCTTTCTTT.

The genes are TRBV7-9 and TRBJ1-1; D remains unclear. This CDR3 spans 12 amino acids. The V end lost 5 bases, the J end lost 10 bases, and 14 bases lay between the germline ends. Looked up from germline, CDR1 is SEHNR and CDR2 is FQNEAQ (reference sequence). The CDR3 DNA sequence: TGTGCCAGCAGCCCAGAGCGTGGAGGAGCTTTCTTT. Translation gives CASSPERGGAFF.

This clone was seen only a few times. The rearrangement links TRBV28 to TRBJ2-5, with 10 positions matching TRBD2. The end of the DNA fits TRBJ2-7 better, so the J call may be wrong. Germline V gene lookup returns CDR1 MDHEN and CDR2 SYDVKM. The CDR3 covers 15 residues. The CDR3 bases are TGTGCCAGCAGTTTATCTAGCGGGAGAAGGTACGAGCAGTACTTC. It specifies CASSLSSGRRYEQYF.